This T cell receptor beta chain derives from a study of blood T cell repertoires in COVID-19. Study background: The study drew acute and convalescent COVID-19 samples from the United States, Italy and Spain. The cDNA or gDNA used as material had been derived from T cells, B-cell-depleted T cells, or PBMCs.

Authors' processing steps: Reference gene primer amplification yielded estimated nucleated cell counts. Clones were read by immunoSEQ multiplex PCR, and TCRdb kept only the in-frame ones, dropping some. The V and J calls and clone size were taken over from that table, and D and trimming were inferred from the DNA. Of 230,000 or so clones listed, about 80% are singletons. The V end was cut by 5 bases, the J end by 4 bases, with 14 bases between. The CDR3 is 15 amino acids. The germline V gene encodes CDR1 MNHEY and CDR2 SVGAGI. V usage is TRBV6-5 and J usage is TRBJ2-2; weak D call: TRBD1 (6 bases). This TCR was sampled from a man between 50 and 59 years old with active or convalescent COVID-19. Sequencing was performed on peripheral blood. The chain's CDR3 is CASSHRQVFTGELFF. CDR3 DNA sequence: TGTGCCAGCAGTCACCGACAGGTGTTCACCGGGGAGCTGTTTTTT.